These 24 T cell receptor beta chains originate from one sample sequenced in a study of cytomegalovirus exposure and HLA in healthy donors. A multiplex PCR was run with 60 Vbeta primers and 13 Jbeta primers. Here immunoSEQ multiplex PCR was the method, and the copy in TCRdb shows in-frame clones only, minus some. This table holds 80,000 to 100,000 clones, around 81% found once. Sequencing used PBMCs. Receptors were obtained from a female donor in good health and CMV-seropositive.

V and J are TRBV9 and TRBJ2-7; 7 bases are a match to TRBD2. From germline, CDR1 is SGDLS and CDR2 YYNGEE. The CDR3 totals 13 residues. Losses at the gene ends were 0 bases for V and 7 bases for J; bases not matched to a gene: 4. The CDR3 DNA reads TGTGCCAGCAGCGTAGAGCGAGCGGGAGAGCAGTACTTC. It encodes CASSVERAGEQYF.

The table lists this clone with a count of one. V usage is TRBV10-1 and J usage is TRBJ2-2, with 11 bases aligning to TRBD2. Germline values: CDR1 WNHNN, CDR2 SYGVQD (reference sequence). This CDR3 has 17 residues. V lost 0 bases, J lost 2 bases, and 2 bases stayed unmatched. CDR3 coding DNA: TGCGCCAGCAGTGAGTCCGGGACTAGCGGTAACACCGGGGAGCTGTTTTTT. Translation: CASSESGTSGNTGELFF.

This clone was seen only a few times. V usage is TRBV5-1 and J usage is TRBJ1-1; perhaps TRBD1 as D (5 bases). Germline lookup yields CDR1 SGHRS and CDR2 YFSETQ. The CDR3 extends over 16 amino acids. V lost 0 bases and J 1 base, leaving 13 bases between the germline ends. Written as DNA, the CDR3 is TGCGCCAGCAGCTTGGCCTTCGACAGTCGGAACACTGAAGCTTTCTTT. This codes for CASSLAFDSRNTEAFF.

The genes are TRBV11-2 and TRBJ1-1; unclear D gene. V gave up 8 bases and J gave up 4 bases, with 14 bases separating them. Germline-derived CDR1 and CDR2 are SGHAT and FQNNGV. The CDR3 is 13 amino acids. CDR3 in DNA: TGTGCCAGCTGGGAGGAGTGGAGCACTGAAGCTTTCTTT. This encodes CASWEEWSTEAFF.

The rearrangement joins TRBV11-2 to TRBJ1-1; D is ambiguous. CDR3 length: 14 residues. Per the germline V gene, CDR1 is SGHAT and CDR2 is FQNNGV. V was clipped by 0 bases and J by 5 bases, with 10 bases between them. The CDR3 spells CASSLDLGETEAFF. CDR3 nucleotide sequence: TGTGCCAGCAGCTTAGATCTCGGGGAAACTGAAGCTTTCTTT.

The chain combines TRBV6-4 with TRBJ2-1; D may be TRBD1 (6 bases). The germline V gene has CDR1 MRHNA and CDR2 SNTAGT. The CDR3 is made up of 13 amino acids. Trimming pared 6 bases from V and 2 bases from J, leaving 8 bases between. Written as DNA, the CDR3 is TGTGCCAGCAGCCCAGGGGCCTACAATGAGCAGTTCTTC. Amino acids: CASSPGAYNEQFF.

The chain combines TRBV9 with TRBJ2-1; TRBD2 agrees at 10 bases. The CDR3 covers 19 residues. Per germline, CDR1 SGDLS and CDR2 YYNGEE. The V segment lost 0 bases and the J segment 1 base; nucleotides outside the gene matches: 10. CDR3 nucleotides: TGTGCCAGCAGCGTAGCTGAGGGTCTAGCGGGGGCATCCTACAATGAGCAGTTCTTC. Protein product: CASSVAEGLAGASYNEQFF.

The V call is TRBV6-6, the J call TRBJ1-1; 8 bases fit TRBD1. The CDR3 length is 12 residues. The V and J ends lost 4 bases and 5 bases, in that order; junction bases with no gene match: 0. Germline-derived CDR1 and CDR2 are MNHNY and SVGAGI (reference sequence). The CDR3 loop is CASSWTGTEAFF. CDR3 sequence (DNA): TGTGCCAGCAGTTGGACAGGGACTGAAGCTTTCTTT.

DNA of the CDR3: TGTGCCAGTAGTACGGGACAGGGCGGCGAAAAACTGTTTTTT. It specifies CASSTGQGGEKLFF. This chain connects TRBV19 to TRBJ1-4; TRBD1 matches at 9 bases. Germline V gene lookup returns CDR1 LNHDA and CDR2 SQIVND (reference sequence). The CDR3 covers 14 residues. After removal of 4 bases from V and 8 bases from J, the junction contained 5 bases not matched to a gene.

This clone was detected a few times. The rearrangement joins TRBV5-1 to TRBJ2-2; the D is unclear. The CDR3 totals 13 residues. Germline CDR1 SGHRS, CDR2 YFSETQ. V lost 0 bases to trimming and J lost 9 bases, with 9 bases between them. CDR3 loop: CASSLDIHRELFF. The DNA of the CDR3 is TGCGCCAGCAGCTTGGACATCCACCGGGAGCTGTTTTTT.

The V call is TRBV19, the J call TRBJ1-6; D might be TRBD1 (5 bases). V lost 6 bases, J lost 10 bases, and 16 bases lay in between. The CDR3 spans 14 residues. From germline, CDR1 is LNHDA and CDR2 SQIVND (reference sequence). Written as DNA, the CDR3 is TGTGCCAGTAGATGGGGGGGTGATGGATCACCCCTCCACTTT. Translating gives CASRWGGDGSPLHF.

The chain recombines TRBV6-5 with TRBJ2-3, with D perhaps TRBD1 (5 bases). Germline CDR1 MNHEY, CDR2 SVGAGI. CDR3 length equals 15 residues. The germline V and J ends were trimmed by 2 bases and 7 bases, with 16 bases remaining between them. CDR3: CASSYLDSPVNTQYF. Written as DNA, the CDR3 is TGTGCCAGCAGTTACCTTGACAGCCCGGTTAATACGCAGTATTTT.

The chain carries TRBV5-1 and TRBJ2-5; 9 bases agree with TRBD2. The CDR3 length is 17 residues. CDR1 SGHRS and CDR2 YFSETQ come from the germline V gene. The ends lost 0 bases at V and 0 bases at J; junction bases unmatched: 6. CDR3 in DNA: TGCGCCAGCAGCTTGGGTCGGCTAGCGGGGAACCAAGAGACCCAGTACTTC. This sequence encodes CASSLGRLAGNQETQYF.

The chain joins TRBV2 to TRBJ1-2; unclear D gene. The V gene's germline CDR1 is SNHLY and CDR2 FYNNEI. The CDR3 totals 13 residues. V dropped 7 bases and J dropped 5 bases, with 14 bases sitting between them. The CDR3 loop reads CASTEEGIYGYTF. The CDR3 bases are TGTGCCAGCACTGAGGAGGGTATATATGGCTACACCTTC.

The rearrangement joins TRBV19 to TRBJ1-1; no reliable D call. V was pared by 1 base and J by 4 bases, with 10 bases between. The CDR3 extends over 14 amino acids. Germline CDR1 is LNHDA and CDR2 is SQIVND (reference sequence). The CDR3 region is CASSIAQDSTEAFF. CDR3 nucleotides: TGTGCCAGTAGTATAGCTCAGGACTCCACTGAAGCTTTCTTT. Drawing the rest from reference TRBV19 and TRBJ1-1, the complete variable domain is DGGITQSPKYLFRKEGQNVTLSCEQNLNHDAMYWYRQDPGQGLRLIYYSQIVNDFQKGDIAEGYSVSREKKESFPLTVTSAQKNPTAFYLCASSIAQDSTEAFFGQGTRLTVV.

CDR3 region: CASRRDRGLGTEAFF. The CDR3 DNA is TGTGCCAGCAGACGGGACAGGGGGCTGGGGACTGAAGCTTTCTTT. The rearrangement uses TRBV6-5 and TRBJ1-1; TRBD1 agrees at 12 bases. CDR1 is MNHEY and CDR2 is SVGAGI in the germline V gene. Germline trimming cut 6 bases from V and 5 bases from J; bases unmatched to any gene: 7. CDR3 length equals 15 residues.

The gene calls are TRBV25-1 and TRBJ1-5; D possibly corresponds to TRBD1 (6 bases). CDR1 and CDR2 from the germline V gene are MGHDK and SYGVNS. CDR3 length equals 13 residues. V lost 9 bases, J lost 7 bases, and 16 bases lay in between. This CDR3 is CASRGGYGQPQHF. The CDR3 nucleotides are TGTGCCAGTCGGGGGGGCTATGGGCAGCCCCAGCATTTT.

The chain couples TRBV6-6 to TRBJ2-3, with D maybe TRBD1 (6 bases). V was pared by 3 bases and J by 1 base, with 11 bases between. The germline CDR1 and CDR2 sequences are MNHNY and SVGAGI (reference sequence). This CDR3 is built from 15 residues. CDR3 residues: CASSYGQRRTDTQYF. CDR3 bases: TGTGCCAGCAGTTATGGACAGCGCCGCACAGATACGCAGTATTTT.

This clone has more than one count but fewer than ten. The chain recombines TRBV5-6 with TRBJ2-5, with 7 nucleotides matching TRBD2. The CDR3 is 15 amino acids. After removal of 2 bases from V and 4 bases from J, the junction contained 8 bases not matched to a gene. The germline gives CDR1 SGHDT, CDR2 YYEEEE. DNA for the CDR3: TGTGCCAGCAGCTTCTCGCTAGCGGCGGGAGAGACCCAGTACTTC. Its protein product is CASSFSLAAGETQYF.

The CDR3 DNA is TGTGCCAGCAGCGCCCAGGGGCACACTGAAGCTTTCTTT. Translating gives CASSAQGHTEAFF. The chain employs TRBV9 and TRBJ1-1, with a possible D match to TRBD1 (6 bases). Germline values: CDR1 SGDLS, CDR2 YYNGEE. The CDR3 covers 13 residues. V gave up 3 bases and J gave up 3 bases, with 9 bases separating them.

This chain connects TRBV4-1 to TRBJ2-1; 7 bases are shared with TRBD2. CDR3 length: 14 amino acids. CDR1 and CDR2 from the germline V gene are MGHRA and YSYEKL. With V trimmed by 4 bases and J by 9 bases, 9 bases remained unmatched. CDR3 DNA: TGCGCCAGCAGCCTCAGACTAGCTGGGGTTGAGCAGTTCTTC. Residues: CASSLRLAGVEQFF.

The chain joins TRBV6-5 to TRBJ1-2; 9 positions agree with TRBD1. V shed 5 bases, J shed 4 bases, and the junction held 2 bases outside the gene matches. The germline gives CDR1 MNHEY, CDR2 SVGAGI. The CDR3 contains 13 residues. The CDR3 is CASSPDRGYGYTF. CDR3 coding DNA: TGTGCCAGCAGTCCGGACAGGGGCTATGGCTACACCTTC.

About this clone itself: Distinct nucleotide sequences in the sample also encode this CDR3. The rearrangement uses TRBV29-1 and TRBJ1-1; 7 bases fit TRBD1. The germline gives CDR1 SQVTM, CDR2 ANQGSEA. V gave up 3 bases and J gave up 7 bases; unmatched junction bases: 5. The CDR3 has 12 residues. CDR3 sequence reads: CSVEGRDSEAFF. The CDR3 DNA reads TGCAGCGTTGAGGGCCGGGACAGTGAAGCTTTCTTT. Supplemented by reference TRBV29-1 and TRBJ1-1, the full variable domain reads SAVISQKPSRDICQRGTSLTIQCQVDSQVTMMFWYRQQPGQSLTLIATANQGSEATYESGFVIDKFPISRPNLTFSTLTVSNMSPEDSSIYLCSVEGRDSEAFFGQGTRLTVV.

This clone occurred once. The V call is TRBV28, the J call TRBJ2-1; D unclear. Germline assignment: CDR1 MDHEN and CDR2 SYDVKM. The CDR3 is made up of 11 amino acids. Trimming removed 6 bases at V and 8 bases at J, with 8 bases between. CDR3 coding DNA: TGTGCCAGCAGCCGTAATGATGAGCAGTTCTTC. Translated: CASSRNDEQFF.